What follows is one T cell receptor beta chain and its context. It has no known antigen specificity. No base-level quality is on record; no much larger clone is a single base apart. The trial excluded patients who had a history of autoimmune disease or were on systemic immunosuppression. Peripheral blood for TCR sequencing was collected from all dose cohorts at baseline, on cycle 4 day 1, and on cycle 7 day 1. Samples were obtained from an open-label, multicenter, first-in-human phase I dose-escalation trial of ivuxolimab. Adults with locally advanced or metastatic melanoma, renal cell carcinoma, hepatocellular carcinoma or head and neck squamous cell carcinoma were enrolled in the trial. Before TCR sequencing, CD4+ T cells and CD8+ T cells were sorted from peripheral blood as separate populations. This specimen comes from a study of OX40 agonist ivuxolimab in advanced cancers. Concerning the study at large: Ivuxolimab was an agonistic, fully human IgG2 monoclonal antibody directed against OX40 (CD134), a costimulatory receptor. Prior anti-PD-1, anti-PD-L1 or anti-CTLA-4 therapy was permitted, and checkpoint inhibitors had been received by roughly 42% of dose-escalation patients. The paper describes the monotherapy dose-escalation part (N of about 52 patients) of the phase I trial of ivuxolimab. Peripheral TCRbeta sequencing was intended to test whether TCR sequence diversity was altered and clonal T-cell expansion was caused by ivuxolimab. In the dose-escalation cohort, around four fifths of patients were male, and the mean age was roughly 56 years with a range of about 20 to 80. Intravenous ivuxolimab was administered to patients every 2 weeks at six dose levels: 0.01, 0.1, 0.3, 1.5, 3 and 10 mg/kg. Among the approximately 50 dose-escalation patients, about 20 had hepatocellular carcinoma, approximately 15 melanoma, 9 renal cell carcinoma and 9 head and neck cancer. Three dose-escalation patients achieved partial responses, one with hepatocellular carcinoma and two with cutaneous melanoma. Overall study results and their limits: After ivuxolimab, expanded clones were on average more numerous among CD8+ T cells than among CD4+ T cells. Low levels of normalized T-cell clonal expansion were also seen in some patients who did not respond. Antigen specificity was not determined for the clonally expanded peripheral T cells. In the 0.1-3.0 mg/kg groups, partial responders were among the patients with the lowest normalized peripheral clonal expansion, particularly in CD8+ T cells. At doses from 0.1 to 3.0 mg/kg, clonal expansion was seen in both CD4+ and CD8+ blood T cells between baseline and week 6.

The CDR3 measures 12 amino acids from cysteine to phenylalanine. CDR3 DNA is the only sequence kept; it has 36 bases, read in frame from the first base. According to the germline V gene, CDR1 reads MGHDK and CDR2 reads SYGVNS. The germline ends are 12 bases apart after V is trimmed by 8 bases and J by 6 bases. Genomic DNA was isolated from the sorted cells so that the TCRbeta CDR3 region could be sequenced. The immunoSEQ Assay was used to sequence the TCRbeta CDR3 regions. Drawn from immuneACCESS, this table holds only the in-frame rearrangements with V and J called that TCRdb kept. Clones are partly lost; checked studies trace under half to an unresolved V gene and leave the rest unexplained. The sample profile shows fewer than 25,000 clones; 75% to 90% of them were found once. The leading ten clones occupy 16% of the sample.

The receptor was isolated from an adult with an advanced solid tumor such as melanoma, head and neck, liver or kidney cancer. The chain is made from TRBV25-1 and TRBJ2-3; the D region is possibly TRBD1 or TRBD2, each matching across 5 bases. The sequences come from CD4+ or CD8+ T cells sorted from blood, collected in a trial of the OX40 agonist ivuxolimab. The DNA reads as follows: TGTGCCAGCGGGACCCAGGCCGATACGCAGTATTTT. Its protein product is CASGTQADTQYF. Here the CDR3 is joined to the reference TRBV25-1 and TRBJ2-3 genes, and the full variable domain is: EADIYQTPRYLVIGTGKKITLECSQTMGHDKMYWYQQDPGMELHLIHYSYGVNSTEKGDLSSESTVSRIRTEHFPLTLESARPSHTSQYLCASGTQADTQYFGPGTRLTVL.